This record covers a single TCR beta chain. The target antigen is unknown. CDR1 SNHLY and CDR2 FYNNEI come from the germline V gene. This CDR3 has 14 amino acids. V lost 6 bases to trimming and J lost 0 bases, with 11 bases between them. The data derive from a study of OX40 agonist ivuxolimab in advanced cancers. At the level of the study: In this cohort, patients received ivuxolimab, an agonistic anti-OX40 (CD134) antibody. Those enrolled were approximately 87% male, with a mean age of about 60 years and ages from about 20 to 90.

The method was immunoSEQ multiplex PCR; TCRdb's version includes in-frame clones alone and lacks a portion of them. The repertoire holds tens of thousands of clones, with 85% to 90% as singletons. Study-wide points: Doses of 0.1 to 3.0 mg/kg were accompanied by clonal expansion of CD4+ and CD8+ blood T cells by week 6. Also showing low normalized T-cell clonal expansion were some of the nonresponders.

The receptor comes from an adult with an advanced solid tumor such as melanoma, head and neck, liver or kidney cancer. The chain combines TRBV2 with TRBJ2-5, with D unresolved. The specimen comprised CD4+ or CD8+ T cells sorted from blood, sampled in a trial of the OX40 agonist ivuxolimab. CDR3 sequence reads: CASRFRQNQETQYF. The CDR3 DNA reads as TGTGCCAGCAGATTCAGACAAAACCAAGAGACCCAGTACTTC.